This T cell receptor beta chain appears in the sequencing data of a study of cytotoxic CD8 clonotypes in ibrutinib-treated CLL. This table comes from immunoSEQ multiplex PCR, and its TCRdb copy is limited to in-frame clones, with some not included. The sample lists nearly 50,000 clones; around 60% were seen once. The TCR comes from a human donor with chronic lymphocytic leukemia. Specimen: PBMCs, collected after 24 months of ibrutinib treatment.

The CDR3 DNA follows: TGTGCCAGCAGCCCCCAGGGACGAGCTAATGAAAAACTGTTTTTT. Its protein is CASSPQGRANEKLFF. The chain has TRBV6-5 and TRBJ1-4; TRBD1 might be the D (5 bases). V was shortened by 6 bases and J by 3 bases, with 14 bases between the two germline ends. The germline CDR1 and CDR2 sequences are MNHEY and SVGAGI. The CDR3 has 15 amino acids.